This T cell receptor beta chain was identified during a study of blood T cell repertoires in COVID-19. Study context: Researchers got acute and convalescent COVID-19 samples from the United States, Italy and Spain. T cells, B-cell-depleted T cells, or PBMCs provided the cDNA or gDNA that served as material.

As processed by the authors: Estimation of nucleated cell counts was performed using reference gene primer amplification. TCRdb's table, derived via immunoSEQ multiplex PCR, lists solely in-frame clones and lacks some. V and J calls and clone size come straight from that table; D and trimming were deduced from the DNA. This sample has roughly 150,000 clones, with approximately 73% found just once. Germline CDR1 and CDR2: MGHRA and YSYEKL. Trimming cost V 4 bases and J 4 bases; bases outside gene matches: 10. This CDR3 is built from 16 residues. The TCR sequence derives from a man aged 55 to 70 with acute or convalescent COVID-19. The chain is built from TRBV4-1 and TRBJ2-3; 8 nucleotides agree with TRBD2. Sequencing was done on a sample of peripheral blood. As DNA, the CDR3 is TGCGCCAGCAGCCTCCGAGCGGGAGTGGTCGCAGATACGCAGTATTTT. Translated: CASSLRAGVVADTQYF.